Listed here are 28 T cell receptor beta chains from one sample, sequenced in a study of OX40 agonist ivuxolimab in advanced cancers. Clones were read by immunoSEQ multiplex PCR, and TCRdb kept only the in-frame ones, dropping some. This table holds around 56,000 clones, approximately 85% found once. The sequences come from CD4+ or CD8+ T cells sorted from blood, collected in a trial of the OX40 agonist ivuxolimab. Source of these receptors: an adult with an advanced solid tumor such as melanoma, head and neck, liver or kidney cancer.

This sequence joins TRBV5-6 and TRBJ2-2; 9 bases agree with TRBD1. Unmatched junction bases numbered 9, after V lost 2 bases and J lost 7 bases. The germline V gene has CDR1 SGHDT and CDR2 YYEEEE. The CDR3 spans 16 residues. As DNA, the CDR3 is TGTGCCAGCAGCTTTGCCGGGACAGGGAATCACGGGGAGCTGTTTTTT. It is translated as CASSFAGTGNHGELFF.

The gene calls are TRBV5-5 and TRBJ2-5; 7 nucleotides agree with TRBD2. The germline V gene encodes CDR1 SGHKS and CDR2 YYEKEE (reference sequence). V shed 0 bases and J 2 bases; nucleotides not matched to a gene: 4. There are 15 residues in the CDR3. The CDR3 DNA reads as TGTGCCAGCAGCTTGGTCGGGCGGGAGCAAGAGACCCAGTACTTC. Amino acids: CASSLVGREQETQYF.

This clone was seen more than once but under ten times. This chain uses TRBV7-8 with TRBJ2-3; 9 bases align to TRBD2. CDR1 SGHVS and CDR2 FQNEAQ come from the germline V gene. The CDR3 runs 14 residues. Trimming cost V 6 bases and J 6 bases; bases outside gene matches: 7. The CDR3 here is CASSGGRAGDTQYF. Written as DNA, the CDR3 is TGTGCCAGCAGTGGCGGGAGGGCGGGGGATACGCAGTATTTT.

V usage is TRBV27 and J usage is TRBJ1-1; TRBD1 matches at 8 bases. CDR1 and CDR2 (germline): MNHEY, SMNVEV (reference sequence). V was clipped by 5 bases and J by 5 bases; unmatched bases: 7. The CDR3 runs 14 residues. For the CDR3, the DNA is TGTGCCAGCAGTAAACAGGGGGTCGAGACTGAAGCTTTCTTT. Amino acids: CASSKQGVETEAFF.

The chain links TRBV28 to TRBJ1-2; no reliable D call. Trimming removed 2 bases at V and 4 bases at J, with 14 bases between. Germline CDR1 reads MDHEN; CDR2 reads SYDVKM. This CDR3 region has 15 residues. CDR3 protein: CASSLRPEVVYGYTF. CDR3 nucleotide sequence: TGTGCCAGCAGTTTAAGGCCAGAAGTGGTCTATGGCTACACCTTC.

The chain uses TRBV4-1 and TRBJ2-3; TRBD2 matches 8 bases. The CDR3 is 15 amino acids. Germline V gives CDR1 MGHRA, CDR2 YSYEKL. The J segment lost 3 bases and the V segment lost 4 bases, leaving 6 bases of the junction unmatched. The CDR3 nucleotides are TGCGCCAGCAGCCTTCCGGCTAGCGGGACAGATACGCAGTATTTT. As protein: CASSLPASGTDTQYF.

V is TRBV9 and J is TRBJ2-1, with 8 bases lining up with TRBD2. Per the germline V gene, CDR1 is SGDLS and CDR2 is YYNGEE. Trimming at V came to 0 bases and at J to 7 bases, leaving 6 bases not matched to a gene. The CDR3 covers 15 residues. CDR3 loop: CASSVASGSENEQFF. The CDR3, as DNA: TGTGCCAGCAGCGTAGCAAGCGGGAGTGAAAATGAGCAGTTCTTC.

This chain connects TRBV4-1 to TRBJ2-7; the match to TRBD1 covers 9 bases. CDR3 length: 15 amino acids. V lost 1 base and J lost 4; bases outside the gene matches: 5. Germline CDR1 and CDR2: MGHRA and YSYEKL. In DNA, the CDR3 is TGCGCCAGCAGCCAAGGGACAGGGGCGGCTTACGAGCAGTACTTC. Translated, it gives CASSQGTGAAYEQYF.

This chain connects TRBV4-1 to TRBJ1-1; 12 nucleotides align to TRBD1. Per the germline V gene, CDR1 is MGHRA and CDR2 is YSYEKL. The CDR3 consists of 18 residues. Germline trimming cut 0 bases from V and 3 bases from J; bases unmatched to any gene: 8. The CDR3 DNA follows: TGCGCCAGCAGCCAAGATCGAGGGACAGGGGGCTGGGACACTGAAGCTTTCTTT. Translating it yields CASSQDRGTGGWDTEAFF.

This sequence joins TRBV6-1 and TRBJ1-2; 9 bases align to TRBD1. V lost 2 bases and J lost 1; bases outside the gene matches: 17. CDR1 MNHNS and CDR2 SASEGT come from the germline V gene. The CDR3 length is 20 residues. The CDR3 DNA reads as TGTGCCAGCAGTGAAACGCCGGGACAGGGCTTAGGGGAGCTTAACTATGGCTACACCTTC. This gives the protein CASSETPGQGLGELNYGYTF.

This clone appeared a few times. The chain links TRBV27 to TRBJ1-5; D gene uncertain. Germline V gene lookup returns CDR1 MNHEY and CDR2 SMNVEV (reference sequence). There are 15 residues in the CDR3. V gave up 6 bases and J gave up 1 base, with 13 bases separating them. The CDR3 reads CASSRVALSNQPQHF. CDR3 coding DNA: TGTGCCAGCAGCCGTGTAGCACTGAGCAATCAGCCCCAGCATTTT.

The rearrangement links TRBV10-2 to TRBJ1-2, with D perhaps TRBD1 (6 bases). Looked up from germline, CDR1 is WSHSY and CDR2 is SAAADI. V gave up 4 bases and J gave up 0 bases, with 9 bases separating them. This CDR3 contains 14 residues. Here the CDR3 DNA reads TGCGCCAGCAGTGGACAGGTGGCTAACTATGGCTACACCTTC. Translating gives CASSGQVANYGYTF.

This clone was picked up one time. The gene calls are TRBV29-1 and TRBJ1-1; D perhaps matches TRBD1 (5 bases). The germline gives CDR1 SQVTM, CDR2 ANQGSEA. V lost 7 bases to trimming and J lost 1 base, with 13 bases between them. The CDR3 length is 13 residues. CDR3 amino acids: CSAWGLTNTEAFF. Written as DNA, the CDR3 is TGCAGCGCCTGGGGACTGACGAACACTGAAGCTTTCTTT.

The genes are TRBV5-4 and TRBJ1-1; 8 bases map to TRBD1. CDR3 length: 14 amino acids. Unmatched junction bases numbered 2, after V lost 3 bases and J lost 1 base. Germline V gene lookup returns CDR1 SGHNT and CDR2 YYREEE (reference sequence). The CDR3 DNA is TGTGCCAGCAGCTCCGACAGGGGGAACACTGAAGCTTTCTTT. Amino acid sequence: CASSSDRGNTEAFF.

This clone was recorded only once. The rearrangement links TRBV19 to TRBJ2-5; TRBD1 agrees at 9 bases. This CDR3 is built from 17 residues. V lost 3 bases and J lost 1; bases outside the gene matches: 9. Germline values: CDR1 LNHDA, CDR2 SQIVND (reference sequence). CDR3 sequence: CASSIEGQGPGQETQYF. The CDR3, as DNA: TGTGCCAGTAGTATTGAGGGACAGGGTCCGGGCCAAGAGACCCAGTACTTC. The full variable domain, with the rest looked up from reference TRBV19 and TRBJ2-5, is DGGITQSPKYLFRKEGQNVTLSCEQNLNHDAMYWYRQDPGQGLRLIYYSQIVNDFQKGDIAEGYSVSREKKESFPLTVTSAQKNPTAFYLCASSIEGQGPGQETQYFGPGTRLLVL.

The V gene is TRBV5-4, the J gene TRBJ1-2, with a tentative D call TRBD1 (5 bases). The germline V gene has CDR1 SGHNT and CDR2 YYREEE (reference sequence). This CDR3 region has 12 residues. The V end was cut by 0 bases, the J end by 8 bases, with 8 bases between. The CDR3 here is CASSLGDGGYTF. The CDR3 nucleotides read TGTGCCAGCAGCTTGGGGGACGGGGGCTACACCTTC. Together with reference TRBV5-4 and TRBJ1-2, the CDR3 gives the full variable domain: ETGVTQSPTHLIKTRGQQVTLRCSSQSGHNTVSWYQQALGQGPQFIFQYYREEENGRGNFPPRFSGLQFPNYSSELNVNALELDDSALYLCASSLGDGGYTFGSGTRLTVV.

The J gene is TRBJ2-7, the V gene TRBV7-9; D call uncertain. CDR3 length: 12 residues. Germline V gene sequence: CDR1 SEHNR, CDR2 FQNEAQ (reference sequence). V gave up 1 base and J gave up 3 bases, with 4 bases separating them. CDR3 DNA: TGTGCCAGCAGCTTAGTGGGCTACGAGCAGTACGTC. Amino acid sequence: CASSLVGYEQYV.

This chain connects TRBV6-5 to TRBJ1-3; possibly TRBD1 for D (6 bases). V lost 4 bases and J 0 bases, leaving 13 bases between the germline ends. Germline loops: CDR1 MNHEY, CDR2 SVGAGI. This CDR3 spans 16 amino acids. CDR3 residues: CASSSNGQFSGNTIYF. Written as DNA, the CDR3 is TGTGCCAGCAGTTCCAACGGACAGTTCTCTGGAAACACCATATATTTT.

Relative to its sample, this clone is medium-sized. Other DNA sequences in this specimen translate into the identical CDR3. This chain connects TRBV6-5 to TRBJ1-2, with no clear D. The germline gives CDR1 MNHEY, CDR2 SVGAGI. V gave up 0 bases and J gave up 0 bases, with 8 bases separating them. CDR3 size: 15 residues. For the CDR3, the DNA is TGTGCCAGCAGTTACTCAAAGGGATCTAACTATGGCTACACCTTC. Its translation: CASSYSKGSNYGYTF.

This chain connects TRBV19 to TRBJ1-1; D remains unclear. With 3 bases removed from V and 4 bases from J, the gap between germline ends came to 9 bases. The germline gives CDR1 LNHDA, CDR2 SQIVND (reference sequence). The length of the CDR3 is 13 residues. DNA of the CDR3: TGTGCCAGTAGTATTGGGGTGCTCACTGAAGCTTTCTTT. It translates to CASSIGVLTEAFF.

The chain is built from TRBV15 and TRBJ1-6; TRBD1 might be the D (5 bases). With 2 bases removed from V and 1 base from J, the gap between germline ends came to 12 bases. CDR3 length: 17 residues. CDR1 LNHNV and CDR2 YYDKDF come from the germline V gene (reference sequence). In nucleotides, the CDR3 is TGTGCCACCAGCAGAAGAGACCAGGGTTCCTATAATTCACCCCTCCACTTT. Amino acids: CATSRRDQGSYNSPLHF.

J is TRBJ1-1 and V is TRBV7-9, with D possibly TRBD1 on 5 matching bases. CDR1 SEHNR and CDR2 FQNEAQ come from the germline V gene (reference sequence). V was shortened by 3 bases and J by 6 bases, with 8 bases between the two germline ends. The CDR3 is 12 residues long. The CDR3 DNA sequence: TGTGCCAGCAGCTTCCGGGGGGCTGAAGCTTTCTTT. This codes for CASSFRGAEAFF.

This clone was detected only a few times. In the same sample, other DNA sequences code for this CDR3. CDR3 coding DNA: TGTGCCAGTAGTATAGGGAACACTGAAGCTTTCTTT. Protein: CASSIGNTEAFF. This rearrangement joins TRBV19 to TRBJ1-1; no firm D call. V lost 1 base, J lost 1 base, and 1 base lay in between. CDR1 LNHDA and CDR2 SQIVND come from the germline V gene (reference sequence). The CDR3 loop spans 12 amino acids.

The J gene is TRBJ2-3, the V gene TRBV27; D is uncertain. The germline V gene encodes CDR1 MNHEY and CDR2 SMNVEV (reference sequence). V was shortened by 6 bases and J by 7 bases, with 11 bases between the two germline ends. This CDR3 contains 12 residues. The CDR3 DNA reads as TGTGCCAGCAGCTCCTTTCTCAATACGCAGTATTTT. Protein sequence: CASSSFLNTQYF.

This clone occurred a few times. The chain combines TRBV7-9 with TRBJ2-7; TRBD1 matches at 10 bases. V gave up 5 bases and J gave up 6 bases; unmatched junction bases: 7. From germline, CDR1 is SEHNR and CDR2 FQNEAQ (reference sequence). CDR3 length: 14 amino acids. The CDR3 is CASSPGQGLGEQYV. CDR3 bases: TGTGCCAGCAGCCCGGGACAGGGGTTGGGCGAGCAGTACGTC.

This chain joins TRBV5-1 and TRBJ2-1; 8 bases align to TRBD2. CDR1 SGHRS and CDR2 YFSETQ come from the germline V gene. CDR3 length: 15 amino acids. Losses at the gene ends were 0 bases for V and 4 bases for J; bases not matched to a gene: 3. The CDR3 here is CASSLGGGPYNEQFF. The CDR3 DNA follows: TGCGCCAGCAGCTTGGGCGGGGGGCCATACAATGAGCAGTTCTTC.

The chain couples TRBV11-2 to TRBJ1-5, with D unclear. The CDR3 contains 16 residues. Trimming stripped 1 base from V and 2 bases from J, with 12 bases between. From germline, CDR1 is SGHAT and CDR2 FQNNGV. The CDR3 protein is CASSLGSGVGNQPQHF. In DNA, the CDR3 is TGTGCCAGCAGCTTAGGCTCAGGTGTCGGCAATCAGCCCCAGCATTTT.

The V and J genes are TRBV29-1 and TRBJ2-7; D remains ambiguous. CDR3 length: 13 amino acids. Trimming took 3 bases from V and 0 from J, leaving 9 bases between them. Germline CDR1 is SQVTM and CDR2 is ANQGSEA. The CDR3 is CSVEAPASYEQYF. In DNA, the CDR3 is TGCAGCGTTGAGGCCCCGGCCTCCTACGAGCAGTACTTC.